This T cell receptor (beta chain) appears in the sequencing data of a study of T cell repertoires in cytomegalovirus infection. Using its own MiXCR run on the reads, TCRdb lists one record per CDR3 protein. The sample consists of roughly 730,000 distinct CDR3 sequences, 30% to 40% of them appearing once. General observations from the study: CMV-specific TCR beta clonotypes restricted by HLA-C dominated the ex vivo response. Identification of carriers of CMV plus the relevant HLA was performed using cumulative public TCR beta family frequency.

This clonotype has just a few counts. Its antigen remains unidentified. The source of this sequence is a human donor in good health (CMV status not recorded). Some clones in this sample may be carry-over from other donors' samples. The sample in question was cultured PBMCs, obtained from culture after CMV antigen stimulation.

The CDR3 nucleotides read TGTGCCAGCCACCAGGGGTCATCGACCCAGTACTTC. It yields the protein CASHQGSSTQYF. The genes are TRBV6-6 and TRBJ2-5; D possibly corresponds to TRBD1 (6 bases). V was cut by 8 bases and J by 7 bases, with 14 bases left in between. Germline CDR1 reads MNHNY; CDR2 reads SVGAGI (reference sequence). The CDR3 loop spans 12 amino acids.